This T cell receptor (beta chain) was captured by sequencing in a study of shared clonotypes between healthy human individuals. Each subset's genomic DNA was split evenly across several immunoSEQ plates. Original processing notes: Filtering differed since immunoSEQ provided only junctions, with no quality scores. Sequenced by immunoSEQ multiplex PCR; TCRdb stores in-frame clones only, minus some. The DNA was the basis for D and trimming; V, J and clone size are from that table. Here the sample spans about 320,000 clones, around 87% being singletons. Findings and limits, study-wide: Naive subsets tended to show greater estimated richness than memory subsets.

CD8 memory cells included CD45RO+ cells plus CCR7-negative CD45RA+ TemRA cells. To note about this clone: What it recognizes is unknown.

Source material: memory CD8+ T cells sorted from blood. Subset specified: CD45RO+ cells pooled with CCR7-negative TemRA cells. The receptor was isolated from a man in his late teens or twenties in good health.

Here the CDR3 reads CASSLNGDETQYF. CDR3 sequence (DNA): TGTGCCAGCAGTTTAAATGGGGATGAGACCCAGTACTTC. This chain uses TRBV27 with TRBJ2-5, with D unclear. The CDR3 spans 13 residues. Per the germline V gene, CDR1 is MNHEY and CDR2 is SMNVEV (reference sequence). Trimming cost V 2 bases and J 5 bases, with 9 bases left between them.